The 14 T cell receptor beta chains presented below share a single source sample, sequenced in a study of shared clonotypes between healthy human individuals. Sequenced by immunoSEQ multiplex PCR; TCRdb stores in-frame clones only, minus some. The table records some 2,400,000 clones, around 95% of them present only once. The material sequenced was naive CD4+ T cells sorted from blood. The sample's subset: CD45RA+ positively selected. All receptors come from a man aged 18 to 30 in good health.

A note on this clone: Other DNA sequences in this specimen translate into the identical CDR3. The chain employs TRBV6-1 and TRBJ2-7; D may match TRBD1 or TRBD2 (5 bases each). The V gene's germline CDR1 is MNHNS and CDR2 SASEGT. V lost 0 bases to trimming and J lost 0 bases, with 9 bases between them. This CDR3 has 15 amino acids. CDR3 coding DNA: TGTGCCAGCAGTGAAGCGGGGACCGTCTCCTACGAGCAGTACTTC. Translation: CASSEAGTVSYEQYF.

The rearrangement uses TRBV5-6 and TRBJ2-3, with D perhaps given as TRBD1 or TRBD2 (6 bases each). The CDR3 is 17 amino acids. CDR1 is SGHDT and CDR2 is YYEEEE in the germline V gene. V lost 3 bases and J lost 3, with 20 bases in between. The CDR3 loop reads CASSWGATAAWTDTQYF. The CDR3 DNA is TGTGCCAGCAGCTGGGGGGCAACGGCAGCTTGGACAGATACGCAGTATTTT.

As for this clone: Other DNA sequences in the sample encode the same CDR3. The chain is built from TRBV5-4 and TRBJ1-2; D gene ambiguous. CDR1 is SGHNT and CDR2 is YYREEE in the germline V gene (reference sequence). The CDR3 totals 13 residues. The ends were cut back, 0 bases at V and 2 bases at J, with 5 bases in the middle. The CDR3 reads CASSLGANYGYTF. CDR3 sequence (DNA): TGTGCCAGCAGCTTGGGGGCAAACTATGGCTACACCTTC.

The genes are TRBV2 and TRBJ2-5; D gene ambiguous. The germline V gene encodes CDR1 SNHLY and CDR2 FYNNEI. This CDR3 has 12 amino acids. The V gene lost 7 bases and the J gene lost 1 base, with 7 bases spanning the gap. The CDR3 region is CASKQPQETQYF. As DNA, the CDR3 is TGTGCCAGCAAGCAGCCCCAAGAGACCCAGTACTTC.

The chain joins TRBV7-2 to TRBJ2-7; 8 positions agree with TRBD1. The CDR3 is made up of 14 amino acids. Germline values: CDR1 SGHTA, CDR2 FQGNSA. Losses at the gene ends were 4 bases for V and 2 bases for J; bases not matched to a gene: 4. CDR3 DNA: TGTGCCAGCAGCTCGACAGGGGTCACCTACGAGCAGTACTTC. As protein: CASSSTGVTYEQYF.

The J gene is TRBJ2-3, the V gene TRBV5-4; 8 nucleotides align to TRBD1. From germline, CDR1 is SGHNT and CDR2 YYREEE (reference sequence). There are 13 residues in the CDR3. Trimming at V came to 3 bases and at J to 6 bases, leaving 3 bases not matched to a gene. The DNA of the CDR3 is TGTGCCAGCAGCTGGACAGGGATGGATACGCAGTATTTT. It codes for CASSWTGMDTQYF.

This chain joins TRBV29-1 and TRBJ1-1; possibly TRBD1 for D (6 bases). Trimming shortened V by 3 bases and J by 0 bases, and 8 bases separated the two germline ends. Germline V gene data show CDR1 as SQVTM and CDR2 as ANQGSEA. The CDR3 consists of 13 residues. The CDR3 here is CSVDGGLNTEAFF. The CDR3 DNA follows: TGCAGCGTTGATGGGGGCCTGAACACTGAAGCTTTCTTT. Variable domain in full (rest from reference TRBV29-1 and TRBJ1-1): SAVISQKPSRDICQRGTSLTIQCQVDSQVTMMFWYRQQPGQSLTLIATANQGSEATYESGFVIDKFPISRPNLTFSTLTVSNMSPEDSSIYLCSVDGGLNTEAFFGQGTRLTVV.

CDR3 sequence reads: CASRKDGTYEQYF. In DNA, the CDR3 is TGTGCCAGCAGGAAGGACGGAACCTACGAGCAGTACTTC. The chain employs TRBV6-1 and TRBJ2-7; D call uncertain. CDR3 size: 13 residues. Germline-derived CDR1 and CDR2 are MNHNS and SASEGT. V was shortened by 6 bases and J by 2 bases, with 11 bases between the two germline ends.

The V call is TRBV30, the J call TRBJ2-1; 8 positions agree with TRBD2. The CDR3 runs to 17 residues. The V segment lost 2 bases and the J segment 5 bases; nucleotides outside the gene matches: 14. Germline V gives CDR1 GTSNPN, CDR2 SVGIG (reference sequence). CDR3 amino acids: CAWSRDYSSGGNNEQFF. CDR3 bases: TGTGCCTGGAGTAGGGACTACTCCTCGGGAGGGAACAATGAGCAGTTCTTC.

There are a few counts of this clone. The J gene is TRBJ1-6, the V gene TRBV7-8, with D unresolved. Looked up from germline, CDR1 is SGHVS and CDR2 is FQNEAQ. CDR3 length: 13 amino acids. Trimming stripped 7 bases from V and 9 bases from J, with 13 bases between. The CDR3 nucleotides are TGTGCCAGCACTATGCAGCAGCGTTCACCCCTCCACTTT. Its translation: CASTMQQRSPLHF.

The V call is TRBV29-1, the J call TRBJ2-5, with a weak D call TRBD2 (5 bases). The CDR3 spans 12 residues. Trimming removed 4 bases from V and 5 bases from J, with 11 bases in between. Germline V gene sequence: CDR1 SQVTM, CDR2 ANQGSEA. CDR3 region: CSVGSGPETQYF. The CDR3 DNA sequence: TGCAGCGTTGGAAGCGGTCCGGAGACCCAGTACTTC.

The rearrangement joins TRBV9 to TRBJ1-1; D unresolved. CDR3 length: 14 amino acids. Germline loops: CDR1 SGDLS, CDR2 YYNGEE. The V and J ends lost 0 bases and 5 bases respectively, with 11 bases between them. The CDR3 protein is CASSVVRESTEAFF. In nucleotides, the CDR3 is TGTGCCAGCAGCGTAGTGCGGGAAAGTACTGAAGCTTTCTTT.

The rearrangement joins TRBV5-1 to TRBJ2-1; 10 bases line up with TRBD2. V shed 0 bases, J shed 10 bases, and the junction held 16 bases outside the gene matches. The germline CDR1 and CDR2 sequences are SGHRS and YFSETQ. CDR3 size: 18 residues. CDR3 nucleotide sequence: TGCGCCAGCAGCTTGGAGCCCAGTAGCGGGAGGTGGTCGCCAGAGCAGTTCTTC. This sequence encodes CASSLEPSSGRWSPEQFF. The full variable domain, its missing parts supplied by reference TRBV5-1 and TRBJ2-1, is KAGVTQTPRYLIKTRGQQVTLSCSPISGHRSVSWYQQTPGQGLQFLFEYFSETQRNKGNFPGRFSGRQFSNSRSEMNVSTLELGDSALYLCASSLEPSSGRWSPEQFFGPGTRLTVL.

The rearrangement uses TRBV2 and TRBJ2-1; 7 positions match TRBD1. This CDR3 is built from 13 residues. Trimming cost V 5 bases and J 8 bases; bases outside gene matches: 6. The germline V gene encodes CDR1 SNHLY and CDR2 FYNNEI. The CDR3 DNA is TGTGCCAGCAGTTTCCGGGACAGATATGAGCAGTTCTTC. This gives the protein CASSFRDRYEQFF.